A selection of T cell receptor beta chains follows, all from one sample in a study of early T cells in non-severe SARS-CoV-2 infection. TCRdb itself ran the 5' RACE reads through MiXCR, one entry per CDR3 protein. The repertoire holds about 44,000 distinct CDR3 sequences, 5.5% to 7.5% seen once, with roughly 12% in the top ten. Sample: whole blood. Receptor source: an adult who was a healthcare worker with PCR-confirmed SARS-CoV-2 infection or an uninfected control (not recorded which). Both conserved end residues are part of each CDR3. Each record gives: D gene, clone size, V gene, J gene, CDR3 protein, CDR3 DNA. D genes are given only for firm matches. Rows give clone size only sometimes, using once, few, many, or a class for an expanded clone.

d_call: NA
clone_size: NA
v_call: TRBV18
j_call: TRBJ1-1
cdr3_aa: CASSPLVSDYTEAFF
cdr3_nt: TGTGCCAGCTCACCACTGGTTTCGGACTACACTGAAGCTTTCTTT

d_call: NA
clone_size: medium-sized
v_call: TRBV7-9
j_call: TRBJ2-7
cdr3_aa: CASSLEYGQTPYEQYF
cdr3_nt: TGTGCCAGCAGCTTAGAGTACGGACAGACCCCCTACGAGCAGTACTTC

d_call: NA
clone_size: few
v_call: TRBV10-1
j_call: TRBJ2-2
cdr3_aa: CASQGDRHTGELFF
cdr3_nt: TGCGCCAGTCAGGGAGATAGGCACACCGGGGAGCTGTTTTTT

d_call: TRBD1
clone_size: many
v_call: TRBV13
j_call: TRBJ1-2
cdr3_aa: CASSPRTGRGYTF
cdr3_nt: TGTGCCAGCAGCCCGCGGACAGGACGGGGCTACACCTTC

d_call: NA
clone_size: many
v_call: TRBV12-3/TRBV12-4
j_call: TRBJ2-7
cdr3_aa: CASNLREGEQYF
cdr3_nt: TGTGCCAGCAACCTCCGTGAGGGCGAGCAGTACTTC

d_call: NA
clone_size: many
v_call: TRBV20-1
j_call: TRBJ1-5
cdr3_aa: CSARGFQTSNQPQHF
cdr3_nt: TGCAGTGCTAGAGGTTTCCAGACTAGCAATCAGCCCCAGCATTTT

d_call: TRBD2
clone_size: many
v_call: TRBV6-4
j_call: TRBJ2-2
cdr3_aa: CATSLAGDTGELFF
cdr3_nt: TGTGCCACCTCGCTAGCGGGGGACACCGGGGAGCTGTTTTTT

d_call: TRBD1
clone_size: NA
v_call: TRBV7-2
j_call: TRBJ2-5
cdr3_aa: CASSSGTGGETQYF
cdr3_nt: TGTGCCAGCAGCTCCGGGACAGGGGGAGAGACCCAGTACTTC

d_call: TRBD1
clone_size: many
v_call: TRBV20-1
j_call: TRBJ1-5
cdr3_aa: CSARVGTGGLPQHF
cdr3_nt: TGCAGTGCTAGAGTTGGGACAGGGGGTCTGCCCCAGCATTTT

d_call: NA
clone_size: many
v_call: TRBV27
j_call: TRBJ1-5
cdr3_aa: CASGFGDQPQHF
cdr3_nt: TGTGCCAGCGGGTTTGGGGATCAGCCCCAGCATTTT

d_call: TRBD1
clone_size: many
v_call: TRBV27
j_call: TRBJ2-5
cdr3_aa: CASSKGGNGETQYF
cdr3_nt: TGTGCCAGCAGCAAAGGGGGCAATGGAGAGACCCAGTACTTC

d_call: TRBD1
clone_size: NA
v_call: TRBV6-2/TRBV6-3
j_call: TRBJ1-5
cdr3_aa: CASSWGDRSQPQHF
cdr3_nt: TGTGCCAGCAGTTGGGGGGACAGAAGTCAGCCCCAGCATTTT

d_call: TRBD1
clone_size: NA
v_call: TRBV10-2
j_call: TRBJ2-7
cdr3_aa: CASSGTGVSYEQYF
cdr3_nt: TGCGCCAGCAGTGGTACAGGGGTTTCCTACGAGCAGTACTTC

d_call: NA
clone_size: many
v_call: TRBV10-1
j_call: TRBJ2-3
cdr3_aa: CASRNSTDTQYF
cdr3_nt: TGCGCCAGCAGGAACAGCACAGATACGCAGTATTTT

d_call: NA
clone_size: few
v_call: TRBV20-1
j_call: TRBJ2-3
cdr3_aa: CSARDRRKSTDTQYF
cdr3_nt: TGCAGTGCTAGAGATAGGCGGAAAAGCACAGATACGCAGTATTTT

d_call: TRBD1
clone_size: many
v_call: TRBV6-6
j_call: TRBJ1-1
cdr3_aa: CASSSPGQGATEAFF
cdr3_nt: TGTGCCAGCAGTTCGCCGGGACAGGGGGCAACTGAAGCTTTCTTT

d_call: NA
clone_size: many
v_call: TRBV20-1
j_call: TRBJ2-5
cdr3_aa: CSARSEVETQYF
cdr3_nt: TGCAGTGCTCGCTCCGAGGTCGAGACCCAGTACTTC

d_call: NA
clone_size: NA
v_call: TRBV7-9
j_call: TRBJ1-5
cdr3_aa: CASSSNSGSQPQHF
cdr3_nt: TGTGCCAGCAGCTCCAACTCAGGGTCTCAGCCCCAGCATTTT

d_call: NA
clone_size: many
v_call: TRBV29-1
j_call: TRBJ2-5
cdr3_aa: CSSSGGSETQYF
cdr3_nt: TGCAGCAGCTCAGGGGGGAGTGAGACCCAGTACTTC

d_call: NA
clone_size: few
v_call: TRBV10-3
j_call: TRBJ1-2
cdr3_aa: CAISPGEDGYTF
cdr3_nt: TGTGCCATCAGTCCTGGGGAGGATGGCTACACCTTC

d_call: NA
clone_size: many
v_call: TRBV7-6
j_call: TRBJ2-7
cdr3_aa: CASSLELAYEQYF
cdr3_nt: TGTGCCAGCAGCTTAGAACTAGCCTACGAGCAGTACTTC

d_call: NA
clone_size: many
v_call: TRBV11-2
j_call: TRBJ1-1
cdr3_aa: CASSLGRTGEAFF
cdr3_nt: TGTGCCAGCAGCTTAGGCCGAACAGGTGAAGCTTTCTTT

d_call: TRBD2
clone_size: many
v_call: TRBV20-1
j_call: TRBJ2-7
cdr3_aa: CSAPTSGGSYEQYF
cdr3_nt: TGCAGTGCCCCGACTAGCGGGGGATCCTACGAGCAGTACTTC

d_call: NA
clone_size: NA
v_call: TRBV28
j_call: TRBJ1-1
cdr3_aa: CASSFGRGQPNTEAFF
cdr3_nt: TGTGCCAGCAGTTTTGGTCGGGGACAACCGAACACTGAAGCTTTCTTT

d_call: NA
clone_size: many
v_call: TRBV29-1
j_call: TRBJ1-2
cdr3_aa: CSAKGSLDYGYTF
cdr3_nt: TGCAGCGCCAAGGGGTCCCTGGACTATGGCTACACCTTC

d_call: TRBD1
clone_size: few
v_call: TRBV5-1
j_call: TRBJ2-1
cdr3_aa: CASSSWTGNYNEQFF
cdr3_nt: TGCGCCAGCAGCTCGTGGACAGGGAATTACAATGAGCAGTTCTTC

d_call: NA
clone_size: few
v_call: TRBV30
j_call: TRBJ1-5
cdr3_aa: CAWSIGADNQPQHF
cdr3_nt: TGTGCCTGGAGTATCGGGGCAGACAATCAGCCCCAGCATTTT

d_call: NA
clone_size: NA
v_call: TRBV5-1
j_call: TRBJ2-7
cdr3_aa: CASSSAGPSYEQYF
cdr3_nt: TGCGCCAGCAGCTCGGCGGGGCCCTCCTACGAGCAGTACTTC

d_call: TRBD2
clone_size: many
v_call: TRBV6-5
j_call: TRBJ2-3
cdr3_aa: CASSYSGGAGTDTQYF
cdr3_nt: TGTGCCAGCAGTTACAGCGGGGGGGCCGGAACAGATACGCAGTATTTT

d_call: NA
clone_size: few
v_call: TRBV7-2
j_call: TRBJ1-5
cdr3_aa: CASSSTSNQPQHF
cdr3_nt: TGTGCCAGCAGCTCCACGAGCAATCAGCCCCAGCATTTT

d_call: NA
clone_size: many
v_call: TRBV15
j_call: TRBJ2-2
cdr3_aa: CATRITGELFF
cdr3_nt: TGTGCCACCAGGATCACCGGGGAGCTGTTTTTT

d_call: NA
clone_size: few
v_call: TRBV12-3/TRBV12-4
j_call: TRBJ2-3
cdr3_aa: CASRIVGTDTQYF
cdr3_nt: TGTGCCAGCAGGATAGTGGGCACAGATACGCAGTATTTT

d_call: NA
clone_size: many
v_call: TRBV29-1
j_call: TRBJ1-2
cdr3_aa: CSVGPGLLEGYTF
cdr3_nt: TGCAGCGTTGGACCGGGACTCCTTGAGGGCTACACCTTC

d_call: TRBD1
clone_size: NA
v_call: TRBV20-1
j_call: TRBJ2-5
cdr3_aa: CSARVSRTGEMQETQYF
cdr3_nt: TGCAGTGCTAGAGTGTCAAGGACAGGAGAGATGCAAGAGACCCAGTACTTC

d_call: NA
clone_size: few
v_call: TRBV12-3/TRBV12-4
j_call: TRBJ1-3
cdr3_aa: CASSLGRDSGNTIYF
cdr3_nt: TGTGCCAGCAGTCTCGGACGGGACTCTGGAAACACCATATATTTT

d_call: NA
clone_size: many
v_call: TRBV6-6
j_call: TRBJ2-5
cdr3_aa: CASRLQETQYF
cdr3_nt: TGTGCCAGTCGGCTTCAAGAGACCCAGTACTTC

d_call: NA
clone_size: NA
v_call: TRBV5-1
j_call: TRBJ2-2
cdr3_aa: CASSFMNTGELFF
cdr3_nt: TGCGCCAGCAGCTTCATGAACACCGGGGAGCTGTTTTTT

d_call: NA
clone_size: many
v_call: TRBV24-1
j_call: TRBJ2-3
cdr3_aa: CATSGNTDTQYF
cdr3_nt: TGTGCCACCAGTGGGAACACAGATACGCAGTATTTT

d_call: TRBD1
clone_size: few
v_call: TRBV30
j_call: TRBJ1-3
cdr3_aa: CAWGQGAGNTIYF
cdr3_nt: TGTGCCTGGGGACAGGGAGCAGGAAACACCATATATTTT

d_call: NA
clone_size: many
v_call: TRBV27
j_call: TRBJ2-1
cdr3_aa: CASSLSRPSGEQFF
cdr3_nt: TGTGCCAGCAGTTTATCTCGACCCAGTGGTGAGCAGTTCTTC

d_call: NA
clone_size: NA
v_call: TRBV20-1
j_call: TRBJ1-1
cdr3_aa: CSARDRDIFMNTEAFF
cdr3_nt: TGCAGTGCTAGAGATAGGGACATATTTATGAACACTGAAGCTTTCTTT

d_call: TRBD1
clone_size: NA
v_call: TRBV6-2/TRBV6-3
j_call: TRBJ1-2
cdr3_aa: CASSRAPGQGAGGYTF
cdr3_nt: TGTGCCAGCAGTCGAGCTCCGGGACAGGGGGCTGGTGGCTACACCTTC

d_call: TRBD1
clone_size: many
v_call: TRBV5-5
j_call: TRBJ1-5
cdr3_aa: CASSWGQGRNQPQHF
cdr3_nt: TGTGCCAGCAGCTGGGGACAGGGTAGGAATCAGCCCCAGCATTTT

d_call: TRBD1
clone_size: few
v_call: TRBV7-2
j_call: TRBJ2-7
cdr3_aa: CASSLDPGTGVYEQYF
cdr3_nt: TGTGCCAGCAGCTTAGACCCCGGGACAGGGGTCTACGAGCAGTACTTC

d_call: NA
clone_size: NA
v_call: TRBV29-1
j_call: TRBJ2-5
cdr3_aa: CSVEAGSSSIRETQYF
cdr3_nt: TGCAGCGTTGAAGCAGGGAGTTCAAGCATCCGGGAGACCCAGTACTTC

d_call: TRBD2
clone_size: many
v_call: TRBV9
j_call: TRBJ2-3
cdr3_aa: CASSDPSGSTDTQYF
cdr3_nt: TGTGCCAGCAGCGATCCTAGCGGGAGCACAGATACGCAGTATTTT